The present T cell receptor beta chain was sequenced within a study of T cells after yellow fever vaccination (dated by TCRdb to between 2017 and 2020). Notes on the research overall: The SMART-Seq v4 Ultra Low Input RNA kit was used to prepare libraries from fractions with low cell numbers. To track T-cell clones before and after primary and booster YFV17D yellow fever vaccination, bulk TCR alpha and beta repertoires were sequenced longitudinally. Two healthy male donors, one aged 18 to 29 and one aged 30 to 40 years, made up the cohort. Blood was drawn at multiple timepoints before and after primary and secondary immunization, with bulk PBMC replicates and cell subsets isolated.

Overall study results and their limits: A small share of clonotypes occurred in both CD4 and CD8 compartments, likely arising from convergent recombination. Computational filtering was required because FACS-sorted repertoires could contain abundant contaminating clonotypes from the bulk population. Only a couple of donors were included in the study, so the extent to which the findings can be generalized is limited. Most clones expanded after primary vaccination (approximately 97% of CD4 and about 85% of CD8) were re-detected after the booster, suggesting that broad memory maintenance occurred. The secondary T-cell response was weaker than the primary response but faster, peaking on day 5 instead of day 15.

CDR3 length: 13 amino acids, cysteine to phenylalanine. Left in the record is the CDR3 DNA by itself, 39 bases read in frame from the first base. Per the germline V gene, SGHTA is the CDR1 and FQGNSA is the CDR2. V is shortened by 5 bases, J by 8 bases, and the region joining them spans 13 bases. This sample's treatment or condition label indicates: live attenuated yellow fever vaccine strain. Two biological replicates of bulk PBMCs were collected at each blood-draw timepoint. PBMCs were isolated from peripheral blood using a standard Ficoll-Paque protocol. TriZol was used to extract RNA from bulk PBMCs, CD4 and CD8 fractions, and dextramer-positive and dextramer-negative fractions. TCRdb records Illumina NovaSeq 6000 as the sequencer. TCR cDNA was synthesized by 5'RACE template switching, which introduced a universal primer site and unique molecular identifiers. Priming of cDNA synthesis was performed from both the TCR alpha and TCR beta constant segments. Library amplification involved two PCR steps, and the second step added sample barcodes and sequencing adapters. Libraries were sequenced on Illumina HiSeq 2500 (2x100 bp) or NovaSeq (2x150 bp). The authors processed their data as follows. Reads were demultiplexed and collapsed into UMI consensus sequences with MIGEC, and V(D)J alignment was performed with MiXCR. Clonotypes responding to the vaccine were identified with edgeR on replicate PBMC samples, with the criteria of FDR below 0.01 and a log2 fold change above 5 up to day 15. Each bulk clonotype was labeled CD4 or CD8 based on which sequenced repertoire, CD4 or CD8, contained the clonotype at higher abundance. TCRdb reanalyzed the raw reads on its own, using fastp at Q25 for trimming and MiXCR for clone calling, and kept in-frame beta chains. Entries are consolidated by CDR3 protein sequence, retaining the most common genes and DNA. What appears here as the V and J calls and clone size reflects TCRdb's work, not the paper's. This sample holds 300,000 to 350,000 distinct CDR3 sequences; 3.5% to 4.5% were observed only once. In total, the top ten clones hold roughly a fifth of the sample.

This clonotype was seen a few times. Its antigen remains unidentified. No much larger clonotype is one base removed from it; base qualities were not supplied. This receptor was taken from a man younger than 30 who received the YFV17D yellow fever vaccine. Sequenced here: PBMCs, sampled 15 days after the yellow fever booster vaccination. This sequence uses TRBV7-2 and TRBJ1-3, with the D segment identity uncertain. The CDR3 is CASSPRQRDTIYF. The nucleotides read TGTGCCAGCAGCCCCCGGCAGAGAGACACCATATATTTT.